The clone carrying this T cell receptor (beta chain) was detected ten times or more. Amplification targeted the TCR beta CDR3 regions, with RNA transcripts as the source material. Second-round multiplex PCR followed a first-round RT-PCR using HTBI primers. TCRdb re-derived calls from the multiplex PCR reads in MiXCR, one entry per CDR3 protein. The sample gives just over 400,000 distinct CDR3 sequences, around 20% of which show up once; 2.5% to 3% is in the top ten. No donor had other autoimmune disease, uncontrolled infection, pregnancy or lactation. PBMCs stemmed from around 10 ml of fresh peripheral blood. The data originate from a study of Graves' ophthalmopathy and Graves' hyperthyroidism. CDR1 and CDR2 from the germline V gene are MGHDK and SYGVNS. This CDR3 contains 14 residues. V gave up 8 bases and J gave up 4 bases, with 17 bases separating them.

Sequenced sample: peripheral blood. V is TRBV25-1 and J is TRBJ1-2, with D possibly TRBD1 on 5 matching bases. The receptor was isolated from a woman younger than 30 with stable Graves' hyperthyroidism. CDR3 DNA: TGTGCCAGCTCTCCCGGGACGGGAGCCTATGGCTACACCTTC. It is translated as CASSPGTGAYGYTF.